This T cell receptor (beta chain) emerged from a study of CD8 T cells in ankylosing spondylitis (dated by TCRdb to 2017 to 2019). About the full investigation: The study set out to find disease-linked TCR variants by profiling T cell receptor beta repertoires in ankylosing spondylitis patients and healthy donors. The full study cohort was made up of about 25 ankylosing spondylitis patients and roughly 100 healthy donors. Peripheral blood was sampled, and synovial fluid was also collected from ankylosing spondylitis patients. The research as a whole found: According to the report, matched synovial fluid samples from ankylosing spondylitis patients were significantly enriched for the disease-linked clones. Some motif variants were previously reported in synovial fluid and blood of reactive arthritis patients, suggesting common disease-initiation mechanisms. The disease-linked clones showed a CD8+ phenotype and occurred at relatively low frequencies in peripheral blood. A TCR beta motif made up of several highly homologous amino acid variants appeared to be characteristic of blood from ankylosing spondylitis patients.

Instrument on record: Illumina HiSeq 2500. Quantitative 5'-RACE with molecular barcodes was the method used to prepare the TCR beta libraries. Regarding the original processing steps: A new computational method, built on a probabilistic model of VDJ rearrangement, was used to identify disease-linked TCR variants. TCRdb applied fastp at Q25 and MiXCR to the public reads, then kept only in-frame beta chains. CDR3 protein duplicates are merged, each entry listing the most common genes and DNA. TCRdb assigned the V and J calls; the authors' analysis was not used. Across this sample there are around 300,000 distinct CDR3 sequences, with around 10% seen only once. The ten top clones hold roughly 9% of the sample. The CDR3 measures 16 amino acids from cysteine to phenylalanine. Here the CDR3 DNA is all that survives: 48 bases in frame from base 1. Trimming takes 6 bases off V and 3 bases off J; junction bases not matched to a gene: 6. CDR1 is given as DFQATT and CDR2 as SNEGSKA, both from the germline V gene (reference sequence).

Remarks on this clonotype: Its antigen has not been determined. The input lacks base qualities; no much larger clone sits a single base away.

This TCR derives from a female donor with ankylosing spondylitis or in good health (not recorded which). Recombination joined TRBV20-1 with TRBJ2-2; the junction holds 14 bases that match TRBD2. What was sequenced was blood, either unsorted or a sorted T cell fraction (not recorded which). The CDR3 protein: CSATRLAGGYTGELFF. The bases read TGCAGTGCCACTAGACTAGCGGGGGGGTACACCGGGGAGCTGTTTTTT.